The 19 T cell receptor beta chains reported below all come from one sample, sequenced in a study of T-cell memory formation after mild COVID-19. TCRdb passed the 5' RACE reads through MiXCR, listing each CDR3 protein once. The table records a few hundred thousand distinct CDR3 sequences, 25% to 30% of them present only once. Sequences were obtained from PBMCs or a T cell subset sorted from them (not recorded which). The origin of the receptors is an adult woman who had mild COVID-19 (a few samples of this study predate the infection). Cell type and time point are not known.

The chain uses TRBV6-6 and TRBJ2-5, with 11 bases aligning to TRBD1. V was pared by 4 bases and J by 0 bases, with 7 bases of the junction left unmatched. The germline CDR1 and CDR2 sequences are MNHNY and SVGAGI (reference sequence). The CDR3 covers 17 residues. The CDR3 DNA sequence: TGTGCCAGCAGTTTACCGCCGGACAGGGGGCACCAAGAGACCCAGTACTTC. It yields the protein CASSLPPDRGHQETQYF.

This chain connects TRBV6-2 or TRBV6-3 to TRBJ2-1; no clear D gene. The CDR3 runs to 16 residues. From germline, CDR1 is MNHEY and CDR2 SVGEGT. Trimming removed 0 bases at V and 15 bases at J, with 24 bases between. The CDR3: CASSYSTLWVPQSSFF. The CDR3 bases are TGTGCCAGCAGTTACTCGACGCTGTGGGTTCCCCAGAGTTCGTTCTTC.

Only a few counts were recorded for this clonotype. The chain uses TRBV20-1 and TRBJ2-7; 7 bases fit TRBD1. The V gene's germline CDR1 is DFQATT and CDR2 SNEGSKA (reference sequence). This CDR3 region has 12 residues. With 8 bases clipped from V and 7 bases from J, the junction kept 11 bases outside the gene matches. The CDR3 DNA reads TGCAGTACCACCGAGGGGGCTCGGGAGCAGTACTTC. Its translation: CSTTEGAREQYF.

J is TRBJ2-3 and V is TRBV29-1; 8 positions agree with TRBD1. Germline CDR1 SQVTM, CDR2 ANQGSEA. The CDR3 runs to 14 residues. V was clipped by 7 bases and J by 0 bases; unmatched bases: 6. The CDR3 sequence is CSESGQASTDTQYF. CDR3 nucleotides: TGCAGCGAATCGGGACAGGCCAGCACAGATACGCAGTATTTT.

This clonotype was detected a few times. This chain connects TRBV7-9 to TRBJ2-5, with 7 nucleotides matching TRBD1. The V gene's germline CDR1 is SEHNR and CDR2 FQNEAQ (reference sequence). CDR3 length: 13 amino acids. V trimming: 5 bases; J trimming: 5 bases; junction bases outside the gene matches: 5. In nucleotides, the CDR3 is TGTGCCAGCAGCGGGGACAGCCGGGAGACCCAGTACTTC. Translating it yields CASSGDSRETQYF.

This clonotype was recorded a few times. The chain links TRBV12-3 or TRBV12-4 to TRBJ2-1, with TRBD1 identical over 10 bases. V was clipped by 6 bases and J by 6 bases; unmatched bases: 2. The CDR3 runs 13 residues. CDR3 in amino acids: CASRRTGGNEQFF. CDR3 coding DNA: TGTGCCAGCAGAAGGACAGGGGGCAATGAGCAGTTCTTC.

This clonotype was seen many times. The chain's CDR3 is CAISEDRNYNEQFF. DNA of the CDR3: TGTGCCATCAGTGAGGACAGGAACTATAATGAGCAGTTCTTC. The chain couples TRBV10-3 to TRBJ2-1; a possible D gene is TRBD1 (6 bases). Trimming removed 2 bases from V and 7 bases from J, with 12 bases in between. In germline, CDR1 is ENHRY, CDR2 SYGVKD. The CDR3 loop spans 14 amino acids.

The V call is TRBV6-5, the J call TRBJ2-3; the D call may be TRBD1 or TRBD2 (5 bases each). Germline assignment: CDR1 MNHEY and CDR2 SVGAGI. V was clipped by 6 bases and J by 4 bases, with 11 bases between them. The CDR3 sequence is 13 residues long. The CDR3 DNA is TGTGCCAGCAGGGGGTCGGGGCCAGATACGCAGTATTTT. This codes for CASRGSGPDTQYF.

This clonotype was found many times. The J gene is TRBJ2-1, the V gene TRBV7-8, with D possibly called TRBD1 or TRBD2 (5 bases each). Germline V gene sequence: CDR1 SGHVS, CDR2 FQNEAQ. V lost 3 bases, J lost 1 base, and 19 bases lay in between. The CDR3 is 18 amino acids. The CDR3 here is CASSFYAGSSGSYNEQFF. DNA of the CDR3: TGTGCCAGCAGCTTCTACGCAGGGAGTTCCGGTTCCTACAATGAGCAGTTCTTC.

The gene calls are TRBV29-1 and TRBJ2-1; TRBD2 might be the D (5 bases). The length of the CDR3 is 10 residues. Germline CDR1 and CDR2: SQVTM and ANQGSEA. The V gene lost 4 bases and the J gene lost 9 bases, with 7 bases spanning the gap. The CDR3 nucleotides read TGCAGCGTTGGTGGGAGTGAGCAGTTCTTC. It translates to CSVGGSEQFF.

The rearrangement uses TRBV12-3 or TRBV12-4 and TRBJ2-7; maybe TRBD2 (6 bases). The CDR3 extends over 15 amino acids. V was shortened by 1 base and J by 5 bases, with 15 bases between the two germline ends. The CDR3 DNA reads TGTGCCAGCAGTTTAGTGGGAGGTTACCCGGACGAGCAGTACTTC. This translates into CASSLVGGYPDEQYF.

This chain joins TRBV5-1 and TRBJ2-7, with D possibly being TRBD1 or TRBD2 (5 bases each). Per the germline V gene, CDR1 is SGHRS and CDR2 is YFSETQ. V dropped 1 base and J dropped 0 bases, with 8 bases sitting between them. CDR3 size: 14 residues. The CDR3 nucleotides are TGCGCCAGCAGCTTGTTGGGGGACTCCTACGAGCAGTACTTC. Its protein is CASSLLGDSYEQYF.

The chain carries TRBV6-2 or TRBV6-3 and TRBJ2-7; D might be TRBD1 or TRBD2, each matching 5 bases. V dropped 6 bases and J dropped 3 bases, with 15 bases sitting between them. The CDR3 has 14 amino acids. Germline V gene data show CDR1 as MNHEY and CDR2 as SVGEGT. Written as DNA, the CDR3 is TGTGCCAGCAGAGAGAGGGGAAGAGACTACGAGCAGTACTTC. The encoded protein is CASRERGRDYEQYF.

Only a few counts were recorded for this clonotype. The rearrangement joins TRBV20-1 to TRBJ2-3; the D is unclear. Germline lookup yields CDR1 DFQATT and CDR2 SNEGSKA (reference sequence). Trimming took off 0 bases at V and 4 bases at J, with 11 bases between the two ends. This CDR3 contains 14 residues. Here the CDR3 DNA reads TGCAGTGCTAGAGATCTAAGTGAGTCAGATACGCAGTATTTT. Its translation is CSARDLSESDTQYF.

The rearrangement joins TRBV12-3 or TRBV12-4 to TRBJ1-1; D possibly corresponds to TRBD1 (5 bases). The CDR3 consists of 13 residues. Trimming stripped 6 bases from V and 5 bases from J, with 13 bases between. CDR3 in amino acids: CASSRQRWTEAFF. CDR3 bases: TGTGCCAGCAGCAGACAGCGGTGGACTGAAGCTTTCTTT.

This clonotype was seen a few times. This chain connects TRBV3-1 to TRBJ2-5; the D is unclear. CDR1 and CDR2 from the germline V gene are LGHDT and YNNKEL (reference sequence). The CDR3 covers 15 residues. The V and J ends lost 6 bases and 2 bases respectively, with 16 bases between them. The CDR3 sequence is CASSRNRIPQETQYF. CDR3 sequence (DNA): TGTGCCAGCAGTCGTAATAGGATACCACAAGAGACCCAGTACTTC.

This clonotype occurred a few times. This rearrangement joins TRBV29-1 to TRBJ2-2; D perhaps matches TRBD2 (7 bases). The V end lost 7 bases, the J end lost 4 bases, and 19 bases lay between the germline ends. CDR1 and CDR2 from the germline V gene are SQVTM and ANQGSEA. This CDR3 is built from 15 residues. The CDR3 DNA sequence: TGCAGCGCCCTGGGGGGGGGGCGCGGCACCGGGGAGCTGTTTTTT. Amino acids: CSALGGGRGTGELFF.

V and J are TRBV11-2 and TRBJ2-7; the D call may be TRBD1 or TRBD2 (5 bases each). Per the germline V gene, CDR1 is SGHAT and CDR2 is FQNNGV. This CDR3 contains 15 residues. V lost 3 bases and J 7 bases, leaving 19 bases between the germline ends. The CDR3 region is CASSFPGTYEWEQYF. As DNA, the CDR3 is TGTGCCAGCAGCTTTCCTGGGACGTATGAGTGGGAGCAGTACTTC.

This sequence joins TRBV20-1 and TRBJ2-1; 8 nucleotides align to TRBD2. V gave up 3 bases and J gave up 2 bases; unmatched junction bases: 9. The CDR3 covers 16 residues. Germline V gene data show CDR1 as DFQATT and CDR2 as SNEGSKA (reference sequence). Here the CDR3 DNA reads TGCAGTGCTAGGGGGACGGGGCGGGGGGCCTACAATGAGCAGTTCTTC. Its translation is CSARGTGRGAYNEQFF.